The subject of this entry is one T cell receptor (beta chain). The sample belongs to a study of cytomegalovirus exposure and HLA in healthy donors. PCR was performed using 60 Vbeta and 13 Jbeta primers. The method was immunoSEQ multiplex PCR; TCRdb's version includes in-frame clones alone and lacks a portion of them. The sample contains nearly 110,000 clones, 82% of which appear only once. The germline CDR1 and CDR2 sequences are SGHNT and YYREEE (reference sequence). J lost 6 bases, V lost 3 bases, and 6 bases had no gene match. This CDR3 has 15 residues. The sample consisted of PBMCs. V gene TRBV5-4 combines with J gene TRBJ1-4, with 9 positions matching TRBD1. The source of this sequence is a man aged 30 to 39 in good health and CMV-seropositive. CDR3 residues: CASSSKQGADEKLFF. The CDR3 DNA is TGTGCCAGCAGCTCAAAACAGGGGGCAGATGAAAAACTGTTTTTT.